This passage covers 15 T cell receptor beta chains from one sample sequenced in a study of blood T cell repertoires in COVID-19. TCRdb's copy holds only in-frame clones and misses some; the assay was immunoSEQ multiplex PCR. In the table there are roughly 400,000 clones, more than 75% of which are singletons. The sequenced sample consisted of PBMCs or T cells enriched from blood (not recorded which). Source of these receptors: a woman between 45 and 60 years old who had recovered from COVID-19.

V gene TRBV19 combines with J gene TRBJ1-5; 7 bases map to TRBD1. Looked up from germline, CDR1 is LNHDA and CDR2 is SQIVND (reference sequence). The V segment lost 5 bases and the J segment 1 base; nucleotides outside the gene matches: 20. CDR3 length: 20 residues. The CDR3 sequence: CASSSGTPNNRGGSNQPQHF. The CDR3 nucleotides read TGTGCCAGTAGTTCCGGAACCCCCAATAACAGGGGCGGGAGCAATCAGCCCCAGCATTTT. The whole variable domain, remainder taken from reference TRBV19 and TRBJ1-5, is DGGITQSPKYLFRKEGQNVTLSCEQNLNHDAMYWYRQDPGQGLRLIYYSQIVNDFQKGDIAEGYSVSREKKESFPLTVTSAQKNPTAFYLCASSSGTPNNRGGSNQPQHFGDGTRLSIL.

The chain uses TRBV30 and TRBJ1-3; 7 positions agree with TRBD1. Germline-derived CDR1 and CDR2 are GTSNPN and SVGIG (reference sequence). V trimming: 4 bases; J trimming: 1 base; junction bases outside the gene matches: 7. The CDR3 loop spans 15 amino acids. The CDR3 bases are TGTGCCTGGATGGACAGGCGTCGGTCTGGAAACACCATATATTTT. This translates into CAWMDRRRSGNTIYF.

V and J are TRBV7-2 and TRBJ2-7; 11 bases fit TRBD1. The germline gives CDR1 SGHTA, CDR2 FQGNSA. The CDR3 has 14 amino acids. J lost 6 bases, V lost 3 bases, and 4 bases had no gene match. For the CDR3, the DNA is TGTGCCAGCAGCTTGGGACAGGGGGGGATCGAGCAGTACTTC. Translated, it gives CASSLGQGGIEQYF.

The rearrangement uses TRBV12-3 or TRBV12-4 and TRBJ1-2, with D possibly being TRBD1 (5 bases). This CDR3 comprises 13 residues. V lost 5 bases to trimming and J lost 6 bases, with 13 bases between them. The CDR3 is CASSNGGANGYTF. CDR3 coding DNA: TGTGCCAGCAGTAACGGGGGAGCGAATGGCTACACCTTC.

The chain is built from TRBV6-5 and TRBJ2-1, with TRBD2 identical over 11 bases. Unmatched junction bases numbered 5, after V lost 6 bases and J lost 4 bases. CDR3 length: 15 residues. Germline CDR1 MNHEY, CDR2 SVGAGI. DNA for the CDR3: TGTGCCAGCAGACCCGGGACTAGCGGTTACAATGAGCAGTTCTTC. Translating gives CASRPGTSGYNEQFF.

The chain carries TRBV29-1 and TRBJ1-2; D remains ambiguous. V lost 6 bases to trimming and J lost 6 bases, with 17 bases between them. Per germline, CDR1 SQVTM and CDR2 ANQGSEA. This CDR3 has 13 amino acids. In DNA, the CDR3 is TGCAGCGTGCTAAACCGGGAGCCCAATGGCTACACCTTC. The encoded protein is CSVLNREPNGYTF.

The genes are TRBV6-2 or TRBV6-3 and TRBJ2-7, with TRBD1 matching 7 bases. With 2 bases clipped from V and 3 bases from J, the junction kept 4 bases outside the gene matches. The germline V gene encodes CDR1 MNHEY and CDR2 SVGEGT. This CDR3 region has 14 residues. The CDR3 DNA reads TGTGCCAGCAGTTACAAGGGACAGCTCTACGAGCAGTACTTC. Its protein product is CASSYKGQLYEQYF.

V and J are TRBV4-3 and TRBJ2-1; 8 nucleotides agree with TRBD2. V gave up 1 base and J gave up 5 bases; unmatched junction bases: 10. The CDR3 is 17 amino acids. Germline CDR1 is LGHNA and CDR2 is YSLEER. CDR3: CASSQVLVAGYNNEQFF. DNA for the CDR3: TGCGCCAGCAGCCAAGTCCTGGTAGCGGGGTACAACAATGAGCAGTTCTTC.

The V and J genes are TRBV3-1 (or the pseudogene TRBV3-2) and TRBJ1-2; D might be TRBD1 (6 bases). Germline V CDR1 and CDR2: LGHDT, YNNKEL (reference sequence). V dropped 2 bases and J dropped 6 bases, with 10 bases sitting between them. This CDR3 has 13 amino acids. CDR3 region: CASSQTGSDGYTF. The CDR3 region has the DNA TGTGCCAGCAGCCAAACAGGGTCTGATGGCTACACCTTC.

This clone was recorded only once. The J gene is TRBJ2-7, the V gene TRBV11-3, with 10 nucleotides matching TRBD1. This CDR3 is 13 amino acids long. From germline, CDR1 is SGHNT and CDR2 YENEEA. Unmatched junction bases numbered 3, after V lost 3 bases and J lost 7 bases. The CDR3 DNA is TGTGCCAGCAGCTTGGGACAGGGGAAGGAGCAGTACTTC. Amino acid sequence: CASSLGQGKEQYF.

This clone was counted only a few times. The chain joins TRBV28 to TRBJ1-1; D is ambiguous. The V and J ends lost 7 bases and 11 bases respectively, with 14 bases between them. Germline V CDR1 and CDR2: MDHEN, SYDVKM. This CDR3 region has 11 residues. The CDR3 nucleotides are TGTGCCAGCACCTCGGGAGGTCGGGCTTTCTTT. Protein product: CASTSGGRAFF.

This clone appeared a single time. The rearrangement uses TRBV10-3 and TRBJ1-5; 8 bases match TRBD1. The V segment lost 4 bases and the J segment 6 bases; nucleotides outside the gene matches: 14. The germline gives CDR1 ENHRY, CDR2 SYGVKD. The CDR3 extends over 17 amino acids. The CDR3 region has the DNA TGTGCCATCAGTGCCGGACAGGGAAGGACCGGGACTCAGCCCCAGCATTTT. This encodes CAISAGQGRTGTQPQHF.

This rearrangement joins TRBV29-1 to TRBJ2-7; the D gene is possibly TRBD1 (5 bases). The CDR3 runs 14 residues. Germline V gene data show CDR1 as SQVTM and CDR2 as ANQGSEA. V was shortened by 6 bases and J by 0 bases, with 15 bases between the two germline ends. CDR3 bases: TGCAGCGTCGCCGGACATGCGAGCTCCTACGAGCAGTACTTC. Translation: CSVAGHASSYEQYF.

The rearrangement links TRBV6-5 to TRBJ2-1, with 12 bases fitting TRBD1. V was clipped by 10 bases and J by 8 bases; unmatched bases: 3. The CDR3 is 12 amino acids. CDR1 is MNHEY and CDR2 is SVGAGI in the germline V gene. CDR3 DNA sequence: TGTGCCACCGGGACAGGGGGCCATGAGCAGTTCTTC. Translation: CATGTGGHEQFF.

The chain couples TRBV2 to TRBJ1-2; weak D call: TRBD1 (6 bases). The germline V gene encodes CDR1 SNHLY and CDR2 FYNNEI. The CDR3 consists of 14 residues. V lost 4 bases, J lost 2 bases, and 11 bases lay in between. The CDR3 region is CASSVQGQNYGYTF. The CDR3 DNA follows: TGTGCCAGCAGTGTCCAAGGACAGAACTATGGCTACACCTTC.